Following are 16 T cell receptor beta chains from one sample sequenced in a study of blood T cell repertoires in COVID-19. The repertoire was sequenced with immunoSEQ multiplex PCR; TCRdb's copy has only in-frame clones and lacks some. Of some 64,000 clones listed, 60% to 80% are singletons. The sample taken for sequencing was peripheral blood. The origin of the receptors is a woman aged 55-70 years with acute or convalescent COVID-19.

The sample holds a few counts of this clone. This sequence joins TRBV3-1 (or the pseudogene TRBV3-2) and TRBJ2-1; a weak D match, TRBD2 (5 bases). CDR3 length: 13 residues. Germline values: CDR1 LGHDT, CDR2 YNNKEL (reference sequence). V lost 1 base and J lost 12, with 13 bases in between. The CDR3 coding sequence is TGTGCCAGCAGCCAAGCGCGGGCTTCGGGGCAGTTCTTC. This sequence encodes CASSQARASGQFF.

This clone was counted only a few times. The chain carries TRBV5-1 and TRBJ2-5, with D maybe TRBD1 (5 bases). The CDR3 extends over 14 amino acids. The germline gives CDR1 SGHRS, CDR2 YFSETQ. V lost 0 bases to trimming and J lost 11 bases, with 17 bases between them. This CDR3 reads CASSLENPARDQYF. For the CDR3, the DNA is TGCGCCAGCAGCTTGGAGAACCCCGCCAGGGATCAGTACTTC.

The chain employs TRBV4-1 and TRBJ2-5; 8 positions match TRBD2. The CDR3 length is 15 residues. Looked up from germline, CDR1 is MGHRA and CDR2 is YSYEKL. After removal of 1 base from V and 4 bases from J, the junction contained 5 bases not matched to a gene. The CDR3 nucleotides are TGCGCCAGCAGCCAAGTAAGCGGGGGTGGAGAGACCCAGTACTTC. Translating gives CASSQVSGGGETQYF.

The CDR3 loop is CASSLARSGTDTQYF. Written as DNA, the CDR3 is TGTGCCAGCAGCTTAGCGCGCTCGGGCACAGATACGCAGTATTTT. This chain links TRBV7-9 with TRBJ2-3; D gene unclear. V was trimmed by 0 bases and J by 1 base, leaving 8 bases between them. There are 15 residues in the CDR3. Germline V gene sequence: CDR1 SEHNR, CDR2 FQNEAQ (reference sequence). The full variable domain, its missing parts supplied by reference TRBV7-9 and TRBJ2-3, is DTGVSQNPRHKITKRGQNVTFRCDPISEHNRLYWYRQTLGQGPEFLTYFQNEAQLEKSRLLSDRFSAERPKGSFSTLEIQRTEQGDSAMYLCASSLARSGTDTQYFGPGTRLTVL.

The chain employs TRBV2 and TRBJ1-1; 9 nucleotides align to TRBD1. The CDR3 spans 13 residues. The V gene end was trimmed by 5 bases and the J gene end by 6 bases; junction bases not matched to a gene: 4. CDR1 SNHLY and CDR2 FYNNEI come from the germline V gene. CDR3 in DNA: TGTGCCAGCAGTTCGGACAGGGGCGCTGAAGCTTTCTTT. This sequence encodes CASSSDRGAEAFF.

CDR3 protein: CASSFWGRETQYF. In nucleotides, the CDR3 is TGTGCCAGCAGCTTCTGGGGGCGTGAGACCCAGTACTTC. V and J are TRBV5-4 and TRBJ2-5, with D possibly TRBD1 on 6 matching bases. The V gene's germline CDR1 is SGHNT and CDR2 YYREEE (reference sequence). V was trimmed by 2 bases and J by 5 bases, leaving 10 bases between them. The length of the CDR3 is 13 residues.

The table lists this clone with a few counts. This chain connects TRBV6-2 or TRBV6-3 to TRBJ2-5, with no clear D. V lost 2 bases to trimming and J lost 4 bases, with 11 bases between them. Germline V lookup: CDR1 MNHEY, CDR2 SVGEGT. The CDR3 is made up of 14 amino acids. CDR3 protein: CASSYDTLGETQYF. CDR3 nucleotides: TGTGCCAGCAGTTACGATACGCTAGGAGAGACCCAGTACTTC.

This chain joins TRBV18 and TRBJ2-5; 14 bases are a match to TRBD2. Looked up from germline, CDR1 is KGHSH and CDR2 is LQKENI. The J segment lost 2 bases and the V segment lost 3 bases, leaving 2 bases of the junction unmatched. The length of the CDR3 is 16 residues. The CDR3 DNA follows: TGTGCCAGCTCACCTTGGACTAGCGGGAGGCAAGAGACCCAGTACTTC. It translates to CASSPWTSGRQETQYF. Variable domain in full (rest from reference TRBV18 and TRBJ2-5): NAGVMQNPRHLVRRRGQEARLRCSPMKGHSHVYWYRQLPEEGLKFMVYLQKENIIDESGMPKERFSAEFPKEGPSILRIQQVVRGDSAAYFCASSPWTSGRQETQYFGPGTRLLVL.

J is TRBJ2-5 and V is TRBV2, with TRBD2 as a possible D gene (5 bases). Trimming left V 6 bases short and J 2 bases short, with 13 bases between. The CDR3 spans 14 residues. Germline-derived CDR1 and CDR2 are SNHLY and FYNNEI. Here the CDR3 reads CASSEGPGQETQYF. The CDR3 bases are TGTGCCAGCAGCGAGGGCCCCGGGCAAGAGACCCAGTACTTC.

This clone was observed once. The junction does not match germline at one end; this may be a read error. This chain joins TRBV7-9 and TRBJ1-3, with TRBD1 identical over 7 bases. The CDR3 consists of 12 residues. The V gene's germline CDR1 is SEHNR and CDR2 FQNEAQ (reference sequence). Written as DNA, the CDR3 is TGTGCCAGCAGCCCGGCCGGGACAGTTTTCGATTTT. It yields the protein CASSPAGTVFDF.

The CDR3 nucleotides read TGCGCCAGCAGCCTGGGGACAGGGGCATGGGAAAAACTGTTTTTT. Its translation: CASSLGTGAWEKLFF. The rearrangement links TRBV5-1 to TRBJ1-4, with 10 nucleotides matching TRBD1. From germline, CDR1 is SGHRS and CDR2 YFSETQ. The CDR3 is 15 amino acids. V lost 4 bases and J lost 8; bases outside the gene matches: 8.

This chain uses TRBV4-3 with TRBJ2-1, with D maybe TRBD1 (6 bases). The CDR3 is made up of 14 amino acids. The ends were cut back, 0 bases at V and 9 bases at J, with 12 bases in the middle. The germline V gene has CDR1 LGHNA and CDR2 YSLEER. The CDR3 DNA follows: TGCGCCAGCAGCCAAGATAGTAGGGGGTCTGAGCAGTTCTTC. As protein: CASSQDSRGSEQFF.

V usage is TRBV30 and J usage is TRBJ2-2; D perhaps matches TRBD2 (6 bases). Per the germline V gene, CDR1 is GTSNPN and CDR2 is SVGIG (reference sequence). The V and J ends lost 0 bases and 8 bases respectively, with 10 bases between them. The CDR3 is 13 residues long. CDR3 amino acids: CAWSVVRGGELFF. The DNA of the CDR3 is TGTGCCTGGAGTGTTGTGCGGGGAGGGGAGCTGTTTTTT. The variable domain in full, completed from reference TRBV30 and TRBJ2-2, reads SQTIHQWPATLVQPVGSPLSLECTVEGTSNPNLYWYRQAAGRGLQLLFYSVGIGQISSEVPQNLSASRPQDRQFILSSKKLLLSDSGFYLCAWSVVRGGELFFGEGSRLTVL.

Only a few counts were recorded for this clone. The chain links TRBV5-1 to TRBJ2-4; 7 bases are a match to TRBD1. CDR1 and CDR2 from the germline V gene are SGHRS and YFSETQ. CDR3 length: 17 residues. After removal of 0 bases from V and 0 bases from J, the junction contained 6 bases not matched to a gene. DNA of the CDR3: TGCGCCAGCAGCTTGGTTGGGACAGCAATAGCCAAAAACATTCAGTACTTC. Residues: CASSLVGTAIAKNIQYF.

This clone was detected a few times. This chain links TRBV6-5 with TRBJ1-6; perhaps TRBD1 as D (5 bases). V dropped 4 bases and J dropped 8 bases, with 12 bases sitting between them. The CDR3 sequence is 14 residues long. The germline V gene encodes CDR1 MNHEY and CDR2 SVGAGI. The CDR3 bases are TGTGCCAGCAGTTCCACGGGGGGGGATTCACCCCTCCACTTT. Encoded protein: CASSSTGGDSPLHF.

This clone has just a few counts. This chain joins TRBV6-5 and TRBJ1-6; D uncertain. Trimming took 2 bases from V and 9 from J, leaving 8 bases between them. Germline V gives CDR1 MNHEY, CDR2 SVGAGI. The CDR3 sequence is 13 residues long. The CDR3 sequence is CASSYEGGSPLHF. The DNA for the CDR3 is TGTGCCAGCAGTTACGAGGGAGGTTCACCCCTCCACTTT.